The 27 T cell receptor beta chains below were found in one sample sequenced in a study of T cells in Graves' hyperthyroidism and ophthalmopathy (dated by TCRdb to between 2017 and 2020). Library construction relied on multiplex PCR. Sequencing took place on an Illumina HiSeq 2000. Amplification of TCR beta CDR3 regions was carried out from RNA transcripts. The TCR CDR3 was subjected to a first round of RT-PCR using the HTBI primer set and the Qiagen OneStep RT-PCR kit. TCRdb's own reprocessing of the public reads used fastp at Q25 and MiXCR and kept productive beta chains. All rows with the same CDR3 protein become a single entry with the most common DNA and genes. For this sample the table gives 20,000 or so distinct CDR3 sequences, of which approximately 54% were detected only once. The top ten hold around 25% of the sample. Sequences were obtained from blood. The receptor source for this set is a middle-aged woman with Graves' hyperthyroidism that later progressed to Graves' ophthalmopathy.

The chain uses TRBV20-1 and TRBJ2-5; D is possibly TRBD2 (5 bases). The CDR3 extends over 15 amino acids. V dropped 5 bases and J dropped 2 bases, with 18 bases sitting between them. Per the germline V gene, CDR1 is DFQATT and CDR2 is SNEGSKA (reference sequence). Written as DNA, the CDR3 is TGCAGTGCTCCGAGAGGTGCTAGCTCTCAAGAGACCCAGTACTTC. Its protein is CSAPRGASSQETQYF.

The CDR3 is CATRREELIHYNEQFF. DNA of the CDR3: TGTGCCACCAGGAGGGAAGAACTGATTCACTACAATGAGCAGTTCTTC. This rearrangement joins TRBV24-1 to TRBJ2-1, with a weak D call TRBD2 (5 bases). The V gene's germline CDR1 is KGHDR and CDR2 SFDVKD. V lost 7 bases to trimming and J lost 3 bases, with 18 bases between them. The CDR3 runs 16 residues.

This clonotype was seen a few times. CDR3: CASSAQSSNQPQHF. The CDR3 bases are TGTGCCAGCAGTGCCCAATCTAGCAATCAGCCCCAGCATTTT. The V call is TRBV25-1, the J call TRBJ1-5; no clear D gene. The ends were cut back, 4 bases at V and 0 bases at J, with 7 bases in the middle. CDR1 is MGHDK, CDR2 SYGVNS, per germline. This CDR3 is 14 amino acids long.

This clonotype was picked up a small number of times. The chain recombines TRBV20-1 with TRBJ2-1; 12 bases are shared with TRBD2. The germline gives CDR1 DFQATT, CDR2 SNEGSKA (reference sequence). The ends lost 3 bases at V and 8 bases at J; junction bases unmatched: 8. This CDR3 region has 15 residues. CDR3 nucleotide sequence: TGCAGTGCTAGCCAAACTAGCGGGAGGATGGATGAGCAGTTCTTC. Residues: CSASQTSGRMDEQFF.

The V gene is TRBV15, the J gene TRBJ1-2; no reliable D call. The V gene lost 0 bases and the J gene lost 2 bases, with 7 bases spanning the gap. CDR3 length: 14 residues. Germline loops: CDR1 LNHNV, CDR2 YYDKDF (reference sequence). The chain's CDR3 is CATSRDRSNYGYTF. The DNA of the CDR3 is TGTGCCACCAGCAGAGACAGGTCCAACTATGGCTACACCTTC.

This clonotype was picked up one time. The gene calls are TRBV19 and TRBJ2-7; possibly TRBD1 or TRBD2 for D (5 bases each). Per the germline V gene, CDR1 is LNHDA and CDR2 is SQIVND (reference sequence). The V and J ends lost 1 base and 3 bases respectively, with 13 bases between them. This CDR3 is built from 15 residues. The CDR3 loop reads CASSIGDDRGYEQYF. The CDR3 DNA reads TGTGCCAGTAGTATAGGGGACGACAGAGGCTACGAGCAGTACTTC.

This chain joins TRBV9 and TRBJ1-2, with 10 bases fitting TRBD1. Looked up from germline, CDR1 is SGDLS and CDR2 is YYNGEE. The CDR3 totals 14 residues. V gave up 3 bases and J gave up 4 bases; unmatched junction bases: 3. The CDR3 here is CASSARDRGYGYTF. The CDR3, as DNA: TGTGCCAGCAGCGCCCGGGACAGGGGCTATGGCTACACCTTC.

Relative to its sample, this clonotype is medium-sized (0.01 to 0.1%). This sequence joins TRBV7-9 and TRBJ1-1; TRBD1 matches at 8 bases. The CDR3 totals 15 residues. The V segment lost 2 bases and the J segment 11 bases; nucleotides outside the gene matches: 13. CDR1 and CDR2 from the germline V gene are SEHNR and FQNEAQ (reference sequence). In nucleotides, the CDR3 is TGTGCCAGCAGCTTAAGACAGGGGACGGACATTACTGCTTTCTTT. Translation gives CASSLRQGTDITAFF.

About this clonotype: As the CDR3 is not closed by the conserved phenylalanine or tryptophan, this likely results from a read error. J is TRBJ2-1 and V is TRBV29-1; perhaps TRBD2 as D (6 bases). Germline V lookup: CDR1 SQVTM, CDR2 ANQGSEA. V was shortened by 5 bases and J by 7 bases, with 12 bases between the two germline ends. This CDR3 has 12 amino acids. This CDR3 is CSVTSRVNEQFY. The CDR3 coding sequence is TGCAGCGTTACTAGCCGGGTAAATGAGCAGTTCTAC.

J is TRBJ2-2 and V is TRBV7-2, with D perhaps TRBD1 or TRBD2 (5 bases each). Germline V gene data show CDR1 as SGHTA and CDR2 as FQGNSA. Between the trimmed V and J ends, which lost 3 bases and 1 base, there was a span of 12 bases. The CDR3 is 16 residues long. CDR3 DNA: TGTGCCAGCAGCTTGGGGACCCAAAGGAACACCGGGGAGCTGTTTTTT. Amino acid sequence: CASSLGTQRNTGELFF. The whole variable domain, remainder taken from reference TRBV7-2 and TRBJ2-2, is GAGVSQSPSNKVTEKGKDVELRCDPISGHTALYWYRQSLGQGLEFLIYFQGNSAPDKSGLPSDRFSAERTGGSVSTLTIQRTQQEDSAVYLCASSLGTQRNTGELFFGEGSRLTVL.

This clonotype rates as medium-sized (0.01 to 0.1%). The rearrangement links TRBV5-1 to TRBJ1-5, with D tentatively TRBD1 (6 bases). This CDR3 region has 13 residues. The germline V gene has CDR1 SGHRS and CDR2 YFSETQ. The V gene lost 5 bases and the J gene lost 5 bases, with 11 bases spanning the gap. The CDR3 is CASSIEGDQPQHF. In nucleotides, the CDR3 is TGCGCCAGCAGTATTGAGGGGGATCAGCCCCAGCATTTT. The entire variable domain, with the rest obtained from reference TRBV5-1 and TRBJ1-5, is as follows: KAGVTQTPRYLIKTRGQQVTLSCSPISGHRSVSWYQQTPGQGLQFLFEYFSETQRNKGNFPGRFSGRQFSNSRSEMNVSTLELGDSALYLCASSIEGDQPQHFGDGTRLSIL.

In this sample, this clonotype turned up many times. V usage is TRBV4-1 and J usage is TRBJ2-1, with TRBD2 identical over 7 bases. Germline V gene lookup returns CDR1 MGHRA and CDR2 YSYEKL. The CDR3 sequence is 14 residues long. The junction had 7 bases not matched to a gene; V was cut back by 3 bases and J by 8 bases. The CDR3 region is CASSQGGPRYEQFF. The CDR3 DNA reads as TGCGCCAGCAGCCAGGGAGGGCCAAGGTATGAGCAGTTCTTC.

The gene calls are TRBV19 and TRBJ2-5; D not certain. Trimming left V 3 bases short and J 0 bases short, with 11 bases between. Germline V lookup: CDR1 LNHDA, CDR2 SQIVND (reference sequence). CDR3 length equals 15 residues. Here the CDR3 DNA reads TGTGCCAGTAGTATTTCGACGGCAGACCAAGAGACCCAGTACTTC. Translation gives CASSISTADQETQYF.

As concerns this clonotype: One junction end disagrees with the germline gene, perhaps due to a read error. The chain employs TRBV10-3 and TRBJ2-7; D is unresolved. The CDR3 extends over 13 amino acids. Germline V gene lookup returns CDR1 ENHRY and CDR2 SYGVKD. CDR3 residues: CAISESDSYELYF. In DNA form, the CDR3 reads TGTGCCATCAGTGAGTCTGATTCCTACGAGCTGTACTTC.

This clonotype was detected ten times or more. The chain joins TRBV6-6 to TRBJ1-2; TRBD1 aligns across 7 bases. CDR1 is MNHNY and CDR2 is SVGAGI in the germline V gene (reference sequence). V shed 2 bases, J shed 4 bases, and the junction held 7 bases outside the gene matches. This CDR3 has 15 residues. The CDR3 DNA is TGTGCCAGCAGTTACAGTACGGACAGGTTCTATGGCTACACCTTC. This gives the protein CASSYSTDRFYGYTF.

This clonotype was observed many times. The J gene is TRBJ2-3, the V gene TRBV19, with D perhaps matching TRBD1 (7 bases). Germline assignment: CDR1 LNHDA and CDR2 SQIVND (reference sequence). The CDR3 sequence is 16 residues long. The ends were cut back, 3 bases at V and 4 bases at J, with 17 bases in the middle. The CDR3 nucleotides read TGTGCCAGTAGTATTTCTCCAGGGGGGATCGCAGATACGCAGTATTTT. Its translation: CASSISPGGIADTQYF. Combining the CDR3 with reference TRBV19 and TRBJ2-3 gives the whole variable domain DGGITQSPKYLFRKEGQNVTLSCEQNLNHDAMYWYRQDPGQGLRLIYYSQIVNDFQKGDIAEGYSVSREKKESFPLTVTSAQKNPTAFYLCASSISPGGIADTQYFGPGTRLTVL.

J is TRBJ1-1 and V is TRBV12-3 or TRBV12-4; D is perhaps TRBD1 (5 bases). V was shortened by 5 bases and J by 3 bases, with 16 bases between the two germline ends. The CDR3 sequence is 15 residues long. Here the CDR3 reads CASSTQGNRDTEAFF. CDR3 nucleotides: TGTGCCAGCAGTACCCAGGGAAATCGGGACACTGAAGCTTTCTTT.

Points on this clonotype: The junction and the germline gene differ at one end; a read error may be behind it. The chain joins TRBV5-6 to TRBJ1-1, with D tentatively TRBD1 (6 bases). CDR3 length: 13 amino acids. Looked up from germline, CDR1 is SGHDT and CDR2 is YYEEEE. This CDR3 reads CASSLRTDTEAFF. CDR3 nucleotide sequence: TGTGCCAGCAGCTTGCGGACAGACACTGAAGCATTCTTT.

V is TRBV11-1 and J is TRBJ1-6, with a tentative D call TRBD1 (5 bases). The CDR3 totals 15 residues. The germline gives CDR1 SGHAT, CDR2 FQDESV (reference sequence). V lost 1 base and J lost 8, with 12 bases in between. This CDR3 reads CASSLGKGRDSPLHF. The CDR3 region has the DNA TGTGCCAGCAGCTTAGGCAAGGGGAGAGATTCACCCCTCCACTTT.

This chain uses TRBV20-1 with TRBJ2-3; 14 bases line up with TRBD2. In germline, CDR1 is DFQATT, CDR2 SNEGSKA (reference sequence). The CDR3 covers 15 residues. V shed 4 bases and J 8 bases; nucleotides not matched to a gene: 8. In nucleotides, the CDR3 is TGCAGTGCTATGCCGGGACTAGCGGGAGCCGCTACGCAGTATTTT. Protein product: CSAMPGLAGAATQYF.

This clonotype appeared a few times. The chain recombines TRBV24-1 with TRBJ1-2; TRBD1 is a possible D gene (5 bases). V lost 1 base and J 8 bases, leaving 10 bases between the germline ends. The CDR3 has 13 residues. CDR1 is KGHDR and CDR2 is SFDVKD in the germline V gene. The CDR3 spells CATSDFNGGGYTF. The CDR3 DNA follows: TGTGCCACCAGTGATTTTAACGGGGGAGGCTACACCTTC.

V is TRBV20-1 and J is TRBJ2-1, with 7 positions matching TRBD1. Trimming took 1 base from V and 1 from J; bases not matched to a gene: 7. Germline V gene data show CDR1 as DFQATT and CDR2 as SNEGSKA (reference sequence). The CDR3 has 16 residues. CDR3 nucleotides: TGCAGTGCTAGAGGACCAGACAGGGTTTCCTACAATGAGCAGTTCTTC. Translation gives CSARGPDRVSYNEQFF.

Judged by abundance, this clonotype is medium-sized. The CDR3 region has the DNA TGCAGTGCTAATGGGACAGGGGGTACCTACGAGCAGTACTTC. This encodes CSANGTGGTYEQYF. The chain is built from TRBV20-1 and TRBJ2-7; 11 bases fit TRBD1. The CDR3 spans 14 residues. Trimming at V came to 4 bases and at J to 2 bases, leaving 4 bases not matched to a gene. CDR1 and CDR2 (germline): DFQATT, SNEGSKA (reference sequence).

The chain uses TRBV20-1 and TRBJ2-7, with D hard to call. V was pared by 6 bases and J by 2 bases, with 17 bases between. Germline CDR1 and CDR2: DFQATT and SNEGSKA (reference sequence). The CDR3 is 14 amino acids. In DNA, the CDR3 is TGCAGTGCCGAATCATCTGGCAGTACCTACGAGCAGTACTTC. Translating it yields CSAESSGSTYEQYF.

By frequency in the sample, this clonotype is medium-sized. The V call is TRBV7-6, the J call TRBJ2-1; 13 nucleotides align to TRBD2. The germline CDR1 and CDR2 sequences are SGHVS and FNYEAQ. Trimming cost V 1 base and J 0 bases; bases outside gene matches: 3. This CDR3 has 18 residues. The CDR3: CASSLGTSGSRSYNEQFF. The CDR3 DNA follows: TGTGCCAGCAGCTTAGGGACTAGCGGGAGTCGCTCCTACAATGAGCAGTTCTTC.

By share of the sample, this clonotype is medium-sized. The rearrangement joins TRBV29-1 to TRBJ1-5, with D perhaps TRBD1 (6 bases). Germline V CDR1 and CDR2: SQVTM, ANQGSEA. The CDR3 is 13 amino acids. V lost 0 bases, J lost 10 bases, and 13 bases lay in between. In nucleotides, the CDR3 is TGCAGCGTTGAAGAGGTAGGGGGGCACCCCCAGCATTTT. Amino acid sequence: CSVEEVGGHPQHF.

As concerns this clonotype: The junction and the germline gene differ at one end; a read error may be behind it. The chain recombines TRBV19 with TRBJ2-7, with TRBD2 identical over 7 bases. The CDR3 is 15 residues long. The germline gives CDR1 LNHDA, CDR2 SQIVND (reference sequence). As DNA, the CDR3 is TGTGCCAGTAGTACAGCTAGCGGCACCCGCTACGGGCAGTACTTC. The encoded protein is CASSTASGTRYGQYF. Using reference TRBV19 and TRBJ2-7 for the parts outside the CDR3, the full variable domain is DGGITQSPKYLFRKEGQNVTLSCEQNLNHDAMYWYRQDPGQGLRLIYYSQIVNDFQKGDIAEGYSVSREKKESFPLTVTSAQKNPTAFYLCASSTASGTRYGQYFGPGTRLTVT.